The present T cell receptor beta chain was sequenced within a study of T cell repertoires in cytomegalovirus infection. Whole-study context: Recently identified HLA-C-restricted CMV epitopes were among the peptides used. Public TCR beta signature analysis indicated the presence of both CMV infection and matching HLA type. Study-level results: The ex vivo response was dominated by HLA-C-restricted CMV-specific TCR beta clonotypes. Identification of carriers of CMV plus the relevant HLA was achieved through cumulative public TCR beta family frequency.

CDR3 length equals 14 residues. V gave up 6 bases and J gave up 7 bases; unmatched junction bases: 9. Concerning this clonotype itself: The antigen is undetermined.

One entry per CDR3 protein, called by TCRdb with MiXCR from the reads. The data contain some 940,000 distinct CDR3 sequences, less than 40% of them singletons. The chain carries TRBV12-3 or TRBV12-4 and TRBJ2-1; TRBD1 agrees at 7 bases. The sequence was obtained from a human donor in good health (CMV status not recorded). Some clones in this sample may be carry-over from other donors' samples. Sequencing used cultured CD8+ T cells from PBMCs, obtained from culture after CMV antigen stimulation. In DNA, the CDR3 is TGTGCCAGCAGCCCAACCGGGACAGCAAATGAGCAGTTCTTC. This encodes CASSPTGTANEQFF.